A single sample is the source of the 24 T cell receptor beta chains below, sequenced in a study of long-term antiretroviral therapy in people with HIV. Investigators performed immunoSEQ version v3.0 at survey level. The repertoire was sequenced with immunoSEQ multiplex PCR; TCRdb's copy has only in-frame clones and lacks some. The table has about 39,000 clones, approximately 85% seen once; the top ten hold under 7.5%. The sequenced sample was unsorted PBMCs, obtained 3.1 years after starting antiretroviral therapy. Receptor source: a woman in her forties or fifties with HIV.

This chain links TRBV5-4 with TRBJ2-1; the D gene could be TRBD1 or TRBD2 (5 bases each). V lost 4 bases and J lost 1, with 9 bases in between. Germline V CDR1 and CDR2: SGHNT, YYREEE (reference sequence). CDR3 length equals 14 residues. CDR3 sequence: CASSPWGSYNEQFF. The CDR3 DNA follows: TGTGCCAGCAGCCCGTGGGGGTCCTACAATGAGCAGTTCTTC. Full variable domain (rest looked up from reference TRBV5-4 and TRBJ2-1): ETGVTQSPTHLIKTRGQQVTLRCSSQSGHNTVSWYQQALGQGPQFIFQYYREEENGRGNFPPRFSGLQFPNYSSELNVNALELDDSALYLCASSPWGSYNEQFFGPGTRLTVL.

V gene TRBV6-1 combines with J gene TRBJ2-3, with 11 bases aligning to TRBD2. With V trimmed by 6 bases and J by 6 bases, 5 bases remained unmatched. This CDR3 is 14 amino acids long. In germline, CDR1 is MNHNS, CDR2 SASEGT. The CDR3 DNA sequence: TGTGCCAGCAGGGGGACTAGCGGCGGGGATACGCAGTATTTT. Its translation: CASRGTSGGDTQYF.

This clone is termed medium-sized. The chain employs TRBV7-6 and TRBJ1-4; maybe TRBD1 (5 bases). Trimming took 5 bases from V and 8 from J, leaving 15 bases between them. Germline V lookup: CDR1 SGHVS, CDR2 FNYEAQ. The CDR3 spans 14 residues. DNA for the CDR3: TGTGCCAGCAGCCCAAACCCCAGGGTCGAAAAACTGTTTTTT. This gives the protein CASSPNPRVEKLFF.

The genes are TRBV7-9 and TRBJ2-7; a weak D match, TRBD1 (8 bases). The CDR3 is made up of 16 amino acids. From germline, CDR1 is SEHNR and CDR2 FQNEAQ (reference sequence). V gave up 5 bases and J gave up 7 bases, with 24 bases separating them. CDR3 sequence (DNA): TGTGCCAGCAGCCGGCCGACAGGGGAGACAGCGGGAGAGCAGTACTTC. This sequence encodes CASSRPTGETAGEQYF.

This clone was observed a single time. The chain employs TRBV19 and TRBJ1-5; D is unresolved. The germline V gene has CDR1 LNHDA and CDR2 SQIVND (reference sequence). The CDR3 is 15 amino acids. Trimming took 1 base from V and 2 from J, leaving 9 bases between them. The CDR3 nucleotides are TGTGCCAGTAGTATAGGGGCTCTTGGCAATCAGCCCCAGCATTTT. Translated, it gives CASSIGALGNQPQHF.

The chain carries TRBV7-9 and TRBJ1-1; 7 nucleotides match TRBD1. The V and J ends lost 4 bases and 2 bases, in that order; junction bases with no gene match: 4. CDR3 length: 14 residues. The germline gives CDR1 SEHNR, CDR2 FQNEAQ (reference sequence). The DNA for the CDR3 is TGTGCCAGCAGCTGGGACAGCCGTAACACTGAAGCTTTCTTT. It codes for CASSWDSRNTEAFF.

CDR3 sequence: CASSLGTGVFTEQYF. CDR3 sequence (DNA): TGCGCCAGCAGCCTGGGGACAGGGGTATTCACCGAGCAGTACTTC. The rearrangement joins TRBV5-1 to TRBJ2-7, with 10 bases lining up with TRBD1. The germline V gene has CDR1 SGHRS and CDR2 YFSETQ. V shed 4 bases and J 6 bases; nucleotides not matched to a gene: 10. The CDR3 has 15 residues. The entire variable domain, with the rest obtained from reference TRBV5-1 and TRBJ2-7, is as follows: KAGVTQTPRYLIKTRGQQVTLSCSPISGHRSVSWYQQTPGQGLQFLFEYFSETQRNKGNFPGRFSGRQFSNSRSEMNVSTLELGDSALYLCASSLGTGVFTEQYFGPGTRLTVT.

V gene TRBV5-4 combines with J gene TRBJ1-3; TRBD1 is a possible D gene (5 bases). Germline V gives CDR1 SGHNT, CDR2 YYREEE (reference sequence). This CDR3 contains 17 residues. Trimming pared 0 bases from V and 4 bases from J, leaving 17 bases between. The CDR3 reads CASSLAPFRATGNTIYF. The CDR3 DNA sequence: TGTGCCAGCAGCTTGGCCCCCTTCAGGGCCACAGGAAACACCATATATTTT.

V usage is TRBV7-9 and J usage is TRBJ1-1, with a weak D call TRBD1 (6 bases). The V gene lost 5 bases and the J gene lost 2 bases, with 15 bases spanning the gap. Germline-derived CDR1 and CDR2 are SEHNR and FQNEAQ (reference sequence). The CDR3 consists of 15 residues. The CDR3 sequence is CASSPAEGVNTEAFF. The CDR3 coding sequence is TGTGCCAGCAGCCCCGCGGAGGGGGTAAACACTGAAGCTTTCTTT.

This rearrangement joins TRBV2 to TRBJ1-1; maybe TRBD1 (5 bases). Germline loops: CDR1 SNHLY, CDR2 FYNNEI. The CDR3 is 12 amino acids. The V and J ends lost 6 bases and 3 bases respectively, with 8 bases between them. The CDR3 loop is CASRSRDTEAFF. The CDR3 DNA sequence: TGTGCCAGCAGGTCCAGGGACACTGAAGCTTTCTTT. The full variable domain, its missing parts supplied by reference TRBV2 and TRBJ1-1, is EPEVTQTPSHQVTQMGQEVILRCVPISNHLYFYWYRQILGQKVEFLVSFYNNEISEKSEIFDDQFSVERPDGSNFTLKIRSTKLEDSAMYFCASRSRDTEAFFGQGTRLTVV.

This chain uses TRBV29-1 with TRBJ2-7, with D possibly TRBD1 on 5 matching bases. Germline lookup yields CDR1 SQVTM and CDR2 ANQGSEA. CDR3 length equals 15 residues. V shed 4 bases and J shed 3 bases, with 19 bases lying between them. CDR3 amino acids: CSVAQATVPIYEQYF. CDR3 DNA sequence: TGCAGCGTTGCCCAAGCGACAGTTCCGATCTACGAGCAGTACTTC.

The rearrangement uses TRBV6-5 and TRBJ1-2; TRBD1 might be the D (6 bases). The V end lost 5 bases, the J end lost 8 bases, and 18 bases lay between the germline ends. CDR3 size: 14 residues. Germline V CDR1 and CDR2: MNHEY, SVGAGI. The CDR3 bases are TGTGCCAGCAGTCCAGGGAGGGCGAGGGGGGGCTACACCTTC. Its translation: CASSPGRARGGYTF.

This clone showed up just a few times. This rearrangement joins TRBV6-1 to TRBJ1-2, with D possibly TRBD1 on 5 matching bases. This CDR3 has 17 amino acids. V lost 3 bases and J lost 2, with 19 bases in between. Germline V gives CDR1 MNHNS, CDR2 SASEGT. CDR3: CASSDSRPSTVNYGYTF. CDR3 in DNA: TGTGCCAGCAGTGACAGCCGACCCTCGACAGTCAACTATGGCTACACCTTC.

The V call is TRBV10-3, the J call TRBJ2-7; D may be TRBD2 (7 bases). Germline V CDR1 and CDR2: ENHRY, SYGVKD. The V and J ends lost 4 bases and 2 bases respectively, with 15 bases between them. CDR3 length equals 15 residues. CDR3 protein: CAISGRGAGAYEQYF. As DNA, the CDR3 is TGTGCCATCAGTGGAAGGGGGGCGGGGGCCTACGAGCAGTACTTC.

The chain combines TRBV5-1 with TRBJ1-1; D is unresolved. This CDR3 contains 14 residues. Trimming took off 0 bases at V and 1 base at J, with 7 bases between the two ends. Germline assignment: CDR1 SGHRS and CDR2 YFSETQ. CDR3 nucleotide sequence: TGCGCCAGCAGCTTGGCCGTACAGAACACTGAAGCTTTCTTT. This codes for CASSLAVQNTEAFF.

The chain carries TRBV12-5 and TRBJ2-7; TRBD1 matches 10 bases. CDR3 size: 15 residues. Germline V CDR1 and CDR2: LGHNT, FRNRAP. J lost 11 bases, V lost 6 bases, and 16 bases had no gene match. This CDR3 reads CASGPAGTGAFVKYF. The DNA for the CDR3 is TGTGCTAGTGGGCCAGCCGGGACAGGGGCGTTTGTTAAGTACTTC.

The chain employs TRBV6-6 and TRBJ1-2, with 8 bases aligning to TRBD1. Germline CDR1 and CDR2: MNHNY and SVGAGI (reference sequence). The CDR3 is made up of 14 amino acids. The V gene end was trimmed by 2 bases and the J gene end by 2 bases; junction bases not matched to a gene: 1. CDR3 DNA: TGTGCCAGCAGTTACGACAGGGGCAACTATGGCTACACCTTC. Encoded protein: CASSYDRGNYGYTF.

The chain employs TRBV9 and TRBJ1-1, with 7 bases that match TRBD1. From germline, CDR1 is SGDLS and CDR2 YYNGEE. V dropped 4 bases and J dropped 5; count of bases not matched to a gene: 11. This CDR3 has 15 residues. The CDR3 nucleotides read TGTGCCAGCAGCTCTTACAGGGGAGTGAGGACTGAAGCTTTCTTT. Amino acid sequence: CASSSYRGVRTEAFF.

J is TRBJ2-7 and V is TRBV7-9, with 9 bases fitting TRBD2. The germline gives CDR1 SEHNR, CDR2 FQNEAQ (reference sequence). The ends lost 5 bases at V and 6 bases at J; junction bases unmatched: 2. The length of the CDR3 is 12 residues. The CDR3 is CASSTAGGEQYF. As DNA, the CDR3 is TGTGCCAGCAGCACAGCGGGGGGCGAGCAGTACTTC.

In this sample, this clone turned up a few times. The chain combines TRBV7-3 with TRBJ1-1; D remains ambiguous. This CDR3 has 14 residues. The germline CDR1 and CDR2 sequences are SGHTA and FQGTGA. V was clipped by 1 base and J by 6 bases, with 12 bases between them. CDR3 residues: CASSLSLARAEAFF. The DNA of the CDR3 is TGTGCCAGCAGCTTAAGTCTGGCCCGGGCTGAAGCTTTCTTT.

This sequence joins TRBV5-1 and TRBJ1-2, with TRBD1 matching over 7 bases. The CDR3 covers 14 residues. The J segment lost 4 bases and the V segment lost 6 bases, leaving 9 bases of the junction unmatched. In germline, CDR1 is SGHRS, CDR2 YFSETQ. CDR3 nucleotides: TGCGCCAGCAACCGGGACAGCGATTCCTATGGCTACACCTTC. It codes for CASNRDSDSYGYTF.

This chain links TRBV27 with TRBJ1-5, with D uncertain. The CDR3 contains 15 residues. With 1 base removed from V and 0 bases from J, the gap between germline ends came to 7 bases. Per germline, CDR1 MNHEY and CDR2 SMNVEV (reference sequence). The CDR3 region is CASSLFYSSNQPQHF. DNA of the CDR3: TGTGCCAGCAGTTTATTCTACTCTAGCAATCAGCCCCAGCATTTT.

This clone has a handful of counts. V usage is TRBV7-9 and J usage is TRBJ2-4; 12 bases match TRBD1. The CDR3 runs to 16 residues. Germline V CDR1 and CDR2: SEHNR, FQNEAQ (reference sequence). V trimming: 3 bases; J trimming: 11 bases; junction bases outside the gene matches: 11. This CDR3 is CASSLSGTGGLYVQYF. As DNA, the CDR3 is TGTGCCAGCAGCTTGTCCGGGACAGGGGGCTTGTACGTTCAGTACTTC.

The gene calls are TRBV6-5 and TRBJ2-3, with no clear D. Germline CDR1 and CDR2: MNHEY and SVGAGI. CDR3 length equals 13 residues. V gave up 5 bases and J gave up 3 bases, with 9 bases separating them. For the CDR3, the DNA is TGTGCCAGCAGTCAAACCGATACAGATACGCAGTATTTT. As protein: CASSQTDTDTQYF.